The present T cell receptor beta chain was sequenced within a study of T cell responses to AZD1222 COVID-19 vaccine (dated by TCRdb to about 2021). Notes on the research overall: TCR sequencing was performed for roughly 250 trial participants, of whom some 200 were given two doses of AZD1222 and roughly 25 were given two doses of MenACWY control vaccine. Trial participants were enrolled by age into 18-55, 56-69 and 70-plus year subgroups, with roughly 160, 29 and 62 TCR-sequenced participants respectively.

What this sample's time point label stands for: about 28 days (+/-7) after the second vaccine dose. AZD1222 recipients whose second dose came at about 4 weeks and those whose second dose came at about 12 weeks were combined into one group, since spike-specific TCR depth and breadth did not differ between the two schedules. Vaccinee samples came from UK trials COV001 and COV002, including a single-blind randomized controlled phase 2/3 trial of AZD1222 (ChAdOx1 nCoV-19) in healthy adults. For TCRbeta chain sequencing, PBMC samples were collected from trial participants at day 0 and at day 28 after the second dose. The CDR3 regions of human TCRbeta chains were subjected to immunosequencing. On the authors' methods: TCRs in the repertoires were matched against a reference library of SARS-CoV-2-specific TCRs that had been generated with the MIRA antigen-specificity platform. Breadth was defined as the fraction of unique TCRs that were SARS-CoV-2-associated, and depth was defined as the fraction of total T cells that were SARS-CoV-2-associated. Using the MIRA data, every spike-specific TCR was mapped to the spike region that the TCR reacted to and assigned to either a CD4 or a CD8 class. Log10-transformed breadth and depth values were compared by one-way ANOVA with Sidak's multiple comparisons tests. Drawn from immuneACCESS, this table holds only the in-frame rearrangements with V and J called that TCRdb kept. Clones are partly lost; checked studies trace under half to an unresolved V gene and leave the rest unexplained. The V and J calls and clone size were taken over from that table, and D and trimming were inferred from the DNA. This sample lists under 200,000 clones; around 88% were detected once. Approximately 1% of the sample belongs to the ten largest clones.

Inclusive of the bounding cysteine and phenylalanine, the CDR3 is 16 residues long. Kept here is only the CDR3 DNA, which spans 48 bases and is read in frame from base 1. CDR1 and CDR2 were assigned from the germline V gene (reference sequence) as LNHDA and SQIVND. A distance of 18 bases separates the germline ends of V and J, which lose 3 bases and 4 bases respectively. On the study overall, not on this receptor specifically: Conclusions about previously exposed vaccinees are limited because only five to seven AZD1222 recipients were SARS-CoV-2 seropositive at baseline. No day 14 peak-response samples were available, so repertoires were characterized only after the peak T cell response. Reportedly, close to half of the unique spike-specific TCRs recognized epitopes lying outside the regions that are mutated in the B.1.351 and B.1.1.7 variants. In the small 56-69-year group, the increase in depth fell short of significance, most likely because of low power. Most participants were white British and females outnumbered males, and the authors suggested that clonal diversity may have been underestimated. The vaccine-associated CD4 TCRs covered the entire spike protein, and the dominant responses fell in regions 160-218 and 743-854. Spike-specific TCR breadth and depth rose significantly after two AZD1222 doses compared with day 0 and with MenACWY recipients.

This clone was observed once. The antigen it recognizes is unknown. No much larger clone exists at a distance of one base, and base qualities are not known. This receptor chain uses TRBV19 and TRBJ1-2; the D gene cannot be resolved reliably. The sample consisted of peripheral blood, taken 28 days after the second AZD1222 dose. The receptor comes from an adult who received the AZD1222 COVID-19 vaccine. The DNA sequence reads TGTGCCAGTAGTATTGGCGGGATCCACGTACTCTATGGCTACACCTTC. It specifies CASSIGGIHVLYGYTF.